These 26 T cell receptor beta chains share one sample of origin, sequenced in a study of read filtering for tumor transcriptome and immune sequencing. From about 0.4 ug of RNA, a library with molecular barcoded alpha/delta and beta/gamma adaptors was made. Each CDR3 protein is one row after TCRdb ran MiXCR on the reads. The repertoire has about 61,000 distinct CDR3 sequences, roughly 19% of them found once; the top ten carry over 12%. Sequencing was done on a sample of a population of CD138-negative cells sorted from bone marrow. Every receptor here comes from a donor at least 40 years old with multiple myeloma.

This clonotype was seen many times. The rearrangement uses TRBV7-9 and TRBJ2-3; 13 bases agree with TRBD2. Trimming cost V 5 bases and J 2 bases; bases outside gene matches: 10. Looked up from germline, CDR1 is SEHNR and CDR2 is FQNEAQ (reference sequence). This CDR3 is 18 amino acids long. This CDR3 reads CASSTTRLAGGATDTQYF. The DNA for the CDR3 is TGTGCCAGCAGCACAACCCGACTAGCGGGGGGAGCCACAGATACGCAGTATTTT.

This clonotype came up many times. This chain joins TRBV29-1 and TRBJ2-2; 9 bases are a match to TRBD1. Unmatched junction bases numbered 8, after V lost 6 bases and J lost 6 bases. There are 14 residues in the CDR3. CDR1 and CDR2 (germline): SQVTM, ANQGSEA. Here the CDR3 DNA reads TGCAGCGTCCTGGGACAGGGTACGGCCGGGGAGCTGTTTTTT. This sequence encodes CSVLGQGTAGELFF.

This clonotype was seen ten or more times. This CDR3 reads CASSPPGGKASNEQFF. Here the CDR3 DNA reads TGTGCCAGCAGCCCACCGGGGGGAAAGGCCTCCAATGAGCAGTTCTTC. This rearrangement joins TRBV7-9 to TRBJ2-1, with TRBD2 identical over 7 bases. The CDR3 contains 16 residues. J lost 6 bases, V lost 5 bases, and 13 bases had no gene match. Germline V lookup: CDR1 SEHNR, CDR2 FQNEAQ (reference sequence). The whole variable domain, remainder taken from reference TRBV7-9 and TRBJ2-1, is DTGVSQNPRHKITKRGQNVTFRCDPISEHNRLYWYRQTLGQGPEFLTYFQNEAQLEKSRLLSDRFSAERPKGSFSTLEIQRTEQGDSAMYLCASSPPGGKASNEQFFGPGTRLTVL.

This CDR3 is CAGRTDPGQYSPLHF. Written as DNA, the CDR3 is TGTGCCGGCCGAACCGATCCAGGGCAATATTCACCCCTCCACTTT. The chain carries TRBV28 and TRBJ1-6, with D maybe TRBD1 (5 bases). Trimming shortened V by 11 bases and J by 8 bases, and 22 bases separated the two germline ends. CDR1 is MDHEN and CDR2 is SYDVKM in the germline V gene. The CDR3 is made up of 15 amino acids.

Concerning this clonotype: A much more abundant neighbour one base away suggests this may be a read error. The chain recombines TRBV29-1 with TRBJ1-4; D may be TRBD1 (5 bases). The V gene's germline CDR1 is SQVTM and CDR2 ANQGSEA. Trimming took 3 bases from V and 10 from J, leaving 12 bases between them. CDR3 size: 12 residues. This chain's CDR3 is CSVEIMGGKLFF. CDR3 in DNA: TGCAGCGTTGAGATCATGGGGGGAAAACTGTTTTTT.

The table lists this clonotype with many counts. V usage is TRBV19 and J usage is TRBJ2-1, with TRBD1 identical over 8 bases. The germline V gene has CDR1 LNHDA and CDR2 SQIVND (reference sequence). V shed 5 bases and J 11 bases; nucleotides not matched to a gene: 5. The CDR3 has 12 residues. In nucleotides, the CDR3 is TGTGCCAGTAGTCTCGGACAGGGACAGCAGTTCTTC. Translated, it gives CASSLGQGQQFF. The variable domain in full, completed from reference TRBV19 and TRBJ2-1, reads DGGITQSPKYLFRKEGQNVTLSCEQNLNHDAMYWYRQDPGQGLRLIYYSQIVNDFQKGDIAEGYSVSREKKESFPLTVTSAQKNPTAFYLCASSLGQGQQFFGPGTRLTVL.

This clonotype was seen at least ten times. The chain is built from TRBV20-1 and TRBJ2-2; tentative D call: TRBD1 (5 bases). Germline V gene data show CDR1 as DFQATT and CDR2 as SNEGSKA (reference sequence). V lost 0 bases, J lost 4 bases, and 15 bases lay in between. The CDR3 length is 16 residues. CDR3: CSARDLRVPGTGELFF. As DNA, the CDR3 is TGCAGTGCTAGAGATCTCAGGGTACCGGGCACCGGGGAGCTGTTTTTT.

Concerning this clonotype itself: This clone may be a read error of a much larger clone one base away. The chain employs TRBV2 and TRBJ1-1, with D maybe TRBD1 (5 bases). The CDR3 is 13 amino acids. Germline V gene sequence: CDR1 SNHLY, CDR2 FYNNEI. The V end was cut by 6 bases, the J end by 3 bases, with 11 bases between. The CDR3 region is CASSNDRHTEAFF. For the CDR3, the DNA is TGTGCCAGCAGCAATGACAGACACACTGAAGCTTTCTTT.

This clonotype was counted between two and nine times. The chain employs TRBV5-1 and TRBJ2-5; 9 nucleotides align to TRBD1. The V gene end was trimmed by 0 bases and the J gene end by 5 bases; junction bases not matched to a gene: 5. This CDR3 has 15 residues. Germline V gene lookup returns CDR1 SGHRS and CDR2 YFSETQ. The CDR3 coding sequence is TGCGCCAGCAGCTTGGAACAGGGGGCCGGTGAGACCCAGTACTTC. Protein product: CASSLEQGAGETQYF.

With regard to this clonotype: A much larger clone lies one base from this, so it may be a read error. This chain links TRBV18 with TRBJ1-1; no reliable D call. Trimming removed 3 bases from V and 0 bases from J, with 8 bases in between. The CDR3 length is 14 residues. Germline V gives CDR1 KGHSH, CDR2 LQKENI. The CDR3 sequence is CASSPLPVNTEAFF. CDR3 in DNA: TGTGCCAGCTCACCCCTCCCAGTGAACACTGAAGCTTTCTTT.

This clonotype occurred many times. The chain employs TRBV7-8 and TRBJ2-1; D gene unclear. V was cut by 8 bases and J by 0 bases, with 5 bases left in between. CDR3 length: 12 residues. Germline V gene sequence: CDR1 SGHVS, CDR2 FQNEAQ. The CDR3 is CASAGSYNEQFF. The CDR3 nucleotides read TGTGCCAGCGCCGGCTCCTACAATGAGCAGTTCTTC.

The table lists this clonotype with a few counts. This rearrangement joins TRBV25-1 to TRBJ1-5, with D hard to call. V shed 6 bases and J shed 11 bases, with 14 bases lying between them. Germline V gene sequence: CDR1 MGHDK, CDR2 SYGVNS. There are 12 residues in the CDR3. CDR3 region: CASRQPPSAQHF. The CDR3 nucleotides are TGTGCCAGCAGACAACCACCCTCGGCCCAGCATTTT.

This clonotype was seen ten or more times. The gene calls are TRBV11-2 and TRBJ2-5, with 7 positions matching TRBD2. The V gene end was trimmed by 5 bases and the J gene end by 6 bases; junction bases not matched to a gene: 12. CDR1 is SGHAT, CDR2 FQNNGV, per germline. The CDR3 has 15 amino acids. CDR3 in amino acids: CASSHGTNLGKTQYF. CDR3 sequence (DNA): TGTGCCAGCAGCCACGGGACTAACCTAGGAAAGACCCAGTACTTC.

In regard to this clonotype: This may be a read error, as it is one base from a much larger clone. The conserved phenylalanine or tryptophan normally closing the CDR3 is absent here, so this likely arose from a read error. The V call is TRBV11-3, the J call TRBJ2-1, with D perhaps TRBD2 (6 bases). The germline V gene has CDR1 SGHNT and CDR2 YENEEA. Trimming stripped 5 bases from V and 3 bases from J, with 20 bases between. This CDR3 comprises 17 residues. The CDR3: CASSQSQGLSLYNEQFL. The CDR3 DNA follows: TGTGCCAGCAGCCAAAGTCAGGGACTCAGTCTCTACAATGAGCAGTTCCTC.

This clonotype was recorded many times. V and J are TRBV20-1 and TRBJ2-2; D unresolved. The CDR3 covers 11 residues. Trimming removed 1 base from V and 6 bases from J, with 3 bases in between. From germline, CDR1 is DFQATT and CDR2 SNEGSKA (reference sequence). The CDR3 reads CSARGSGELFF. The CDR3 DNA reads as TGCAGTGCTAGAGGGTCCGGGGAGCTGTTTTTT.

Concerning this clonotype: At one boundary the junction diverges from the germline segment, which might be a read error. The CDR3 protein is CSVVRGASNERFF. CDR3 nucleotide sequence: TGCAGCGTTGTCAGGGGCGCATCGAACGAGCGGTTCTTC. The chain uses TRBV29-1 and TRBJ2-1, with D possibly being TRBD1 (6 bases). Germline V gene sequence: CDR1 SQVTM, CDR2 ANQGSEA. This CDR3 is 13 amino acids long.

The sample holds many counts of this clonotype. This rearrangement joins TRBV28 to TRBJ2-1, with D perhaps assigned TRBD1 or TRBD2 (5 bases each). Trimming took 5 bases from V and 9 from J, leaving 23 bases between them. Germline V gene lookup returns CDR1 MDHEN and CDR2 SYDVKM. This CDR3 contains 16 residues. The DNA for the CDR3 is TGTGCCAGCAGTCCCGCCGGGACGGTGAGAATGGGTGAGCAGTTCTTC. The encoded protein is CASSPAGTVRMGEQFF. The complete variable domain, with remaining parts taken from reference TRBV28 and TRBJ2-1, reads DVKVTQSSRYLVKRTGEKVFLECVQDMDHENMFWYRQDPGLGLRLIYFSYDVKMKEKGDIPEGYSVSREKKERFSLILESASTNQTSMYLCASSPAGTVRMGEQFFGPGTRLTVL.

This clonotype was picked up many times. This chain uses TRBV28 with TRBJ2-5; D is unclear. Trimming stripped 5 bases from V and 5 bases from J, with 15 bases between. The CDR3 consists of 14 residues. From germline, CDR1 is MDHEN and CDR2 SYDVKM. CDR3: CASSRQLSYETQYF. The CDR3 DNA follows: TGTGCCAGCAGTCGGCAGCTTTCTTATGAGACCCAGTACTTC.

The J gene is TRBJ2-2, the V gene TRBV5-1; D possibly corresponds to TRBD2 (6 bases). CDR1 is SGHRS, CDR2 YFSETQ, per germline. There are 15 residues in the CDR3. V shed 4 bases and J shed 5 bases, with 15 bases lying between them. The chain's CDR3 is CASSPVPGETGELFF. CDR3 DNA sequence: TGCGCCAGCAGCCCGGTACCGGGGGAGACCGGGGAGCTGTTTTTT.

As for this clonotype: This may arise from a read error, as a much more abundant clone is one base away. V and J are TRBV6-1 and TRBJ2-2; D may be TRBD2 (5 bases). V was cut by 6 bases and J by 4 bases, with 18 bases left in between. Germline V gene data show CDR1 as MNHNS and CDR2 as SASEGT. The CDR3 totals 16 residues. The CDR3 DNA reads as TGTGCCAGCAGGGGGTCTTGCGAGGCGGGCACCGGGGAGCTGTTTTTT. Protein: CASRGSCEAGTGELFF.

V is TRBV9 and J is TRBJ2-7, with 8 bases identical to TRBD2. Trimming took 2 bases from V and 0 from J; bases not matched to a gene: 16. Germline lookup yields CDR1 SGDLS and CDR2 YYNGEE. The CDR3 covers 19 residues. CDR3 amino acids: CASSVLQAGVPYVSYEQYF. The CDR3 nucleotides are TGTGCCAGCAGCGTGTTGCAAGCGGGAGTTCCCTACGTCTCCTACGAGCAGTACTTC.

This clonotype showed up just a few times. The chain links TRBV28 to TRBJ1-5; 9 bases map to TRBD1. Germline CDR1 MDHEN, CDR2 SYDVKM. This CDR3 contains 16 residues. V dropped 6 bases and J dropped 3; count of bases not matched to a gene: 9. CDR3 amino acids: CASSHRGRSYNQPQHF. The CDR3 DNA reads TGTGCCAGCAGCCACAGGGGGCGCAGTTACAATCAGCCCCAGCATTTT. The full variable domain, with the rest looked up from reference TRBV28 and TRBJ1-5, is DVKVTQSSRYLVKRTGEKVFLECVQDMDHENMFWYRQDPGLGLRLIYFSYDVKMKEKGDIPEGYSVSREKKERFSLILESASTNQTSMYLCASSHRGRSYNQPQHFGDGTRLSIL.

The chain couples TRBV3-1 to TRBJ2-7; D ambiguous. Trimming left V 5 bases short and J 6 bases short, with 14 bases between. The V gene's germline CDR1 is LGHDT and CDR2 YNNKEL (reference sequence). CDR3 length: 13 residues. CDR3 sequence reads: CASSAISGPEQYF. The CDR3 nucleotides are TGTGCCAGCAGCGCCATTTCGGGCCCCGAGCAGTACTTC.

About this clonotype itself: A far larger clone is one nucleotide away, so this likely arose from a read error. The chain combines TRBV20-1 with TRBJ2-5, with a weak D call TRBD2 (6 bases). Germline assignment: CDR1 DFQATT and CDR2 SNEGSKA (reference sequence). The CDR3 runs to 16 residues. V was trimmed by 0 bases and J by 11 bases, leaving 25 bases between them. The CDR3 sequence: CSARDKSAGLSYVQYF. CDR3 coding DNA: TGCAGTGCTAGAGATAAGTCAGCGGGCCTCTCCTACGTGCAGTACTTC.

As for this clonotype: At one of its ends the junction is not consistent with the germline gene, which may arise from a read error. The chain has TRBV20-1 and TRBJ2-6; 12 bases match TRBD1. CDR3 length equals 17 residues. The germline CDR1 and CDR2 sequences are DFQATT and SNEGSKA (reference sequence). The DNA for the CDR3 is TGCAGTGCTCCCTCCGGGACAGGGGGCTCTGGGGCCAGCGTCCTGACTTTC. Translation: CSAPSGTGGSGASVLTF.

As regards this clonotype: A read error may be the cause here, since a much bigger clone is one base away. This chain links TRBV20-1 with TRBJ1-1, with D possibly being TRBD1 (5 bases). Germline values: CDR1 DFQATT, CDR2 SNEGSKA (reference sequence). V lost 0 bases, J lost 1 base, and 9 bases lay in between. This CDR3 region has 14 residues. CDR3 in DNA: TGCAGTGCTAGAGATCAGGGAGGGAACACTGAAGCTTTCTTT. Its protein product is CSARDQGGNTEAFF.